The 6 T cell receptor beta chains reported below all come from one sample, sequenced in a study of cytomegalovirus exposure and HLA in healthy donors. The table came from immunoSEQ multiplex PCR; TCRdb's copy has only in-frame clones and leaves some out. The sample contains around 190,000 clones, around nine tenths of which appear only once. The sequencing input was PBMCs. These receptors were taken from a man aged 25-40 years in good health and CMV-seropositive.

V gene TRBV7-6 combines with J gene TRBJ1-5; the match to TRBD1 covers 9 bases. The V gene end was trimmed by 5 bases and the J gene end by 7 bases; junction bases not matched to a gene: 6. The CDR3 extends over 14 amino acids. Looked up from germline, CDR1 is SGHVS and CDR2 is FNYEAQ. The CDR3 spells CASSPGTGNQPQHF. The CDR3, as DNA: TGTGCCAGCAGCCCGGGGACAGGGAACCAGCCCCAGCATTTT.

The J gene is TRBJ1-1, the V gene TRBV29-1; D is unclear. The germline V and J ends were trimmed by 3 bases and 1 base, with 3 bases remaining between them. Germline V CDR1 and CDR2: SQVTM, ANQGSEA. The CDR3 loop spans 11 amino acids. CDR3 region: CSVEGNTEAFF. CDR3 bases: TGCAGCGTTGAGGGGAACACTGAAGCTTTCTTT.

J is TRBJ1-4 and V is TRBV14; the D is unclear. The germline V gene encodes CDR1 SGHDN and CDR2 FVKESK. The CDR3 contains 19 residues. V was clipped by 0 bases and J by 0 bases, with 17 bases between them. The CDR3 sequence: CASSQDPAVQIATNEKLFF. The CDR3 coding sequence is TGTGCCAGCAGCCAAGATCCGGCAGTTCAGATTGCAACTAATGAAAAACTGTTTTTT.

The V call is TRBV5-6, the J call TRBJ2-3; 9 bases map to TRBD2. V gave up 4 bases and J gave up 0 bases; unmatched junction bases: 12. There are 18 residues in the CDR3. Germline V gene data show CDR1 as SGHDT and CDR2 as YYEEEE. CDR3 sequence: CASSGLAGVVASTDTQYF. In DNA form, the CDR3 reads TGTGCCAGCAGCGGGTTAGCGGGAGTTGTGGCTAGCACAGATACGCAGTATTTT.

This clone occurred once. J is TRBJ1-6 and V is TRBV6-5; D unclear. The CDR3 length is 16 residues. In germline, CDR1 is MNHEY, CDR2 SVGAGI. Between the trimmed V and J ends, which lost 0 bases and 4 bases, there was a span of 10 bases. CDR3 coding DNA: TGTGCCAGCAGTTACTCGACCCAGTCATATAATTCACCCCTCCACTTT. Translation: CASSYSTQSYNSPLHF.

This clone appeared a few times. J is TRBJ2-7 and V is TRBV27; the match to TRBD1 covers 7 bases. This CDR3 has 14 residues. Germline V gene lookup returns CDR1 MNHEY and CDR2 SMNVEV (reference sequence). V trimming: 6 bases; J trimming: 0 bases; junction bases outside the gene matches: 5. The CDR3 region has the DNA TGTGCCAGCAGCAAGCAGGGGGTCTCCTACGAGCAGTACTTC. As protein: CASSKQGVSYEQYF.